This T cell receptor (beta chain) was captured in a study of blood T cell repertoires in COVID-19. Study context: Italy, Spain and the United States were the sources of the convalescent and acute COVID-19 samples. PBMCs, B-cell-depleted T cells, or T cells were the source of the cDNA or gDNA that made up the material.

In germline, CDR1 is LGHNA, CDR2 YSLEER. There are 15 residues in the CDR3. V lost 1 base to trimming and J lost 3 bases, with 12 bases between them. Source study methods: Estimation of nucleated cell counts was performed using reference gene primer amplification. The repertoire was sequenced with immunoSEQ multiplex PCR; TCRdb's copy has only in-frame clones and lacks some. The D gene and trimming were derived from the DNA, and the V and J assignments and clone size from that table. Of approximately 120,000 clones detected, about four fifths appear once; the ten largest clones hold about 9.4%. The sequenced material came from peripheral blood. The chain joins TRBV4-3 to TRBJ1-2, with a tentative D call TRBD1 (5 bases). This TCR was recovered from a human donor in a cohort sampled during active COVID-19. DNA of the CDR3: TGCGCCAGCAGCCAAGGGCAGGGAATTGACTATGGCTACACCTTC. Protein: CASSQGQGIDYGYTF.